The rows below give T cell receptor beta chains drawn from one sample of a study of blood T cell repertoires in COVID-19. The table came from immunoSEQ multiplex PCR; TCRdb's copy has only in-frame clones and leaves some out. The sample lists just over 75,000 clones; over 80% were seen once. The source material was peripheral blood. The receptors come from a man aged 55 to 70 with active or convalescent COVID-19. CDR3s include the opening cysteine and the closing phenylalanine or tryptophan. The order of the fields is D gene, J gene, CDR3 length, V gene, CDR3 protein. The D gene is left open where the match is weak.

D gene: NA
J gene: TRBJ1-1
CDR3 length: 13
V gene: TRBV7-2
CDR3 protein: CASSSSRNTEAFF

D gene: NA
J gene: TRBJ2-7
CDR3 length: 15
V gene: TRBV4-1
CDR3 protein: CASSPLSGVGYEQYF

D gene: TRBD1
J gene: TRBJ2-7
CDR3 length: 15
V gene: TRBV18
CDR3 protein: CASSHSGTGKYEQYF

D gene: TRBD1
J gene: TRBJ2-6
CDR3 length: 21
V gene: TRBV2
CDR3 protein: CASSDYPADRGPWSGANVLTF

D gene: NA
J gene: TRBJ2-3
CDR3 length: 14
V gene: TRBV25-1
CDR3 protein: CASRTSLSTDTQYF

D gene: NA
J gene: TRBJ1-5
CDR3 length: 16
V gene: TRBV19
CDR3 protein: CASSIDLQGGNQPQHF

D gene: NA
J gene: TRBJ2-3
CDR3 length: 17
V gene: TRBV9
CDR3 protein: CASSPSILGMFKDTQYF

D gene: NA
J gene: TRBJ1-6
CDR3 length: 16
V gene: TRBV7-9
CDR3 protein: CASSFSRQAINSPLHF

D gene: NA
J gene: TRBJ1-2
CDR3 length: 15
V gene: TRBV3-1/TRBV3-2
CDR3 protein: CASSHRQTTNYGYTF

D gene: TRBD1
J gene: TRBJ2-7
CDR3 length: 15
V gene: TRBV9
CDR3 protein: CASSVGYRGLHEQYF

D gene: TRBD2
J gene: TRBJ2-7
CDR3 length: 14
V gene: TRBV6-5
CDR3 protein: CASRPQGGSYEQYF

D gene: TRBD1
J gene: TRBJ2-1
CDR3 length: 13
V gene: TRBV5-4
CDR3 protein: CASSSTGGNEQFF

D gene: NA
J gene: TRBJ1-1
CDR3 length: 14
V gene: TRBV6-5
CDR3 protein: CASSYEGRETEAFF

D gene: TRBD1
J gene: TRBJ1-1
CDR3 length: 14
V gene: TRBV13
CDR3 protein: CASGRTGPMAEAFF

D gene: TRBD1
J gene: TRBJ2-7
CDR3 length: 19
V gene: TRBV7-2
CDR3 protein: CASSLVIRRQGQGADEQYF

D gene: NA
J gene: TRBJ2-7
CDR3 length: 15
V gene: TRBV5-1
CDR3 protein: CASSPRTVGVYEQYF